This TCR beta chain was recorded in a study of T-cell reconstitution after alpha-beta-depleted transplantation in children. It was with unique molecular identifiers that the TCRbeta library was prepared. TCRdb reprocessed the PCR reads with MiXCR, giving one entry per CDR3 protein. The sample shows over 550,000 distinct CDR3 sequences, over 9.5% of them seen only once. Trimming removed 6 bases from V and 3 bases from J, with 11 bases in between. CDR3 size: 13 residues. Germline CDR1 reads SEHNR; CDR2 reads FQNEAQ (reference sequence). The chain is built from TRBV7-9 and TRBJ1-2; tentative D call: TRBD1 (6 bases). This sequence originates from a human donor who donated a stem cell graft to a child with acute myeloid leukemia. Specimen: PBMCs from the stem cell graft donor, collected from the stem cell graft. The DNA for the CDR3 is TGTGCCAGCAGTGAGGGGGTTTACTATGGCTACACCTTC. Translated, it gives CASSEGVYYGYTF.